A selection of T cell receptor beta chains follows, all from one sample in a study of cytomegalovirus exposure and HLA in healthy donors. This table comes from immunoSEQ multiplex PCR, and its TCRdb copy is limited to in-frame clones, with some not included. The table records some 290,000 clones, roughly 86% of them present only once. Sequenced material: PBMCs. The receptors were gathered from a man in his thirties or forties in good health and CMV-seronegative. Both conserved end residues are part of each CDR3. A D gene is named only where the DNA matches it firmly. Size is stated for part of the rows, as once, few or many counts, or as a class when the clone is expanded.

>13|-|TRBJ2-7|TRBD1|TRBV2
CASHHDRGYEQYF
TGTGCCAGCCACCACGACAGGGGATACGAGCAGTACTTC
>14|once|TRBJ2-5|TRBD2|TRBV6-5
CASTKRGVQETQYF
TGTGCCAGCACCAAGCGGGGAGTCCAAGAGACCCAGTACTTC
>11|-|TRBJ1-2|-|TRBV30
CAWSYDYGYTF
TGTGCCTGGAGTTATGACTATGGCTACACCTTC
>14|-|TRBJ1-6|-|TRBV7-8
CASSLSGPESPLHF
TGTGCCAGCAGCTTATCAGGGCCTGAATCACCCCTCCACTTT
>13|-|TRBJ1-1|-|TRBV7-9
CAGHRVLDTEAFF
TGTGCCGGACACAGGGTACTCGACACTGAAGCTTTCTTT
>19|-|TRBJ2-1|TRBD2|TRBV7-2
CASSPRPRTSGDTNNEQFF
TGTGCCAGCAGCCCGCGCCCCAGGACTAGCGGGGACACAAACAATGAGCAGTTCTTC
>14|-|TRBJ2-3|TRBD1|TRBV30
CAWSPGQGADTQYF
TGTGCCTGGAGTCCGGGACAGGGAGCAGATACGCAGTATTTT
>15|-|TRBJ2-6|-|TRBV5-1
CASSLAGNGANVLTF
TGCGCCAGCAGCTTGGCAGGGAACGGGGCCAACGTCCTGACTTTC
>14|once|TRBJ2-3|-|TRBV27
CASSPRGTWDTQYF
TGTGCCAGCAGTCCCCGCGGGACCTGGGATACGCAGTATTTT
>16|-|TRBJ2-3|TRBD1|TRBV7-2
CASSSQGTVLTDTQYF
TGTGCCAGCAGCTCCCAGGGGACAGTCCTTACAGATACGCAGTATTTT
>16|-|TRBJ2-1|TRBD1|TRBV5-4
CASSAEGATIYNEQFF
TGTGCCAGCAGCGCAGAGGGGGCTACCATATACAATGAGCAGTTCTTC
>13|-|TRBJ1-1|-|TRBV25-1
CASSLGRHTEAFF
TGTGCCAGCAGTCTGGGGAGGCACACTGAAGCTTTCTTT
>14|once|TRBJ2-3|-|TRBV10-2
CASSVSGGTDTQYF
TGCGCCAGCAGTGTATCGGGGGGCACAGATACGCAGTATTTT
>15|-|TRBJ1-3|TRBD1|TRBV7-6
CASSPGTVSGNTIYF
TGTGCCAGCAGCCCCGGGACAGTCTCTGGAAACACCATATATTTT
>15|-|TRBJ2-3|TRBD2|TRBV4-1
CASSQSGGAIDTQYF
TGCGCCAGCAGCCAGAGCGGGGGGGCAATAGATACGCAGTATTTT
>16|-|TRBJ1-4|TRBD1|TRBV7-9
CASSSDRGARNEKLFF
TGTGCCAGCAGTTCGGACAGGGGGGCGAGAAATGAAAAACTGTTTTTT
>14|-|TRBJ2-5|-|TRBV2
CASSPSGVGETQYF
TGTGCCAGCAGCCCTTCGGGGGTTGGGGAGACCCAGTACTTC
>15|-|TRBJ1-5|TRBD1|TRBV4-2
CASSQEGDRDQPQHF
TGTGCCAGCAGCCAAGAGGGGGACAGGGACCAGCCCCAGCATTTT
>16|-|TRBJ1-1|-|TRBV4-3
CASSQGLYGGMTEAFF
TGCGCCAGCAGCCAGGGTCTCTACGGGGGAATGACTGAAGCTTTCTTT
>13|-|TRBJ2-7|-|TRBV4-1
CASSQDTRREQYF
TGCGCCAGCAGCCAAGATACCCGCCGGGAGCAGTACTTC
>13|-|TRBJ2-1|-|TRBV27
CASTQTEYNEQFF
TGTGCCAGCACCCAGACAGAGTACAATGAGCAGTTCTTC
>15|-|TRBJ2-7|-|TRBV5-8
CASSGNGGQASSQYF
TGTGCCAGCAGCGGGAATGGTGGACAAGCTTCATCTCAGTACTTC
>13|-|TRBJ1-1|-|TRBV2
CASSRDTNTEAFF
TGTGCCAGCAGTCGGGACACTAACACTGAAGCTTTCTTT
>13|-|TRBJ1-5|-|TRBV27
CASGSGSNQPQHF
TGTGCCAGCGGATCAGGTAGCAATCAGCCCCAGCATTTT
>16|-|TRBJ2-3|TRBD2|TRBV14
CASSPMRRGGGDTQYF
TGTGCCAGCAGCCCCATGAGACGCGGCGGGGGAGATACGCAGTATTTT
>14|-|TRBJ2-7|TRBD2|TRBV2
CASSWGGSSYEQYF
TGTGCCAGCAGCTGGGGGGGGAGCTCCTACGAGCAGTACTTC
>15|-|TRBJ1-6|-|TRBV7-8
CASSLRGQNNSPLHF
TGTGCCAGCAGCTTAAGAGGACAAAATAATTCACCCCTCCACTTT
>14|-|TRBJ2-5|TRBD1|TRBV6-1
CASRLRGSGETQYF
TGTGCCAGCAGACTCAGGGGGTCCGGAGAGACCCAGTACTTC
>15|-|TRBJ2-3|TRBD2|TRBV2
CASSILAGGGDTQYF
TGTGCCAGCAGTATACTAGCGGGGGGAGGCGATACGCAGTATTTT
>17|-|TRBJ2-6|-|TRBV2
CASSVEGLSSGANVLTF
TGTGCCAGCAGTGTCGAGGGCCTTAGCTCTGGGGCCAACGTCCTGACTTTC
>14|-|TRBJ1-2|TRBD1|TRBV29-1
CSVEAGQGPYGYTF
TGCAGCGTTGAGGCGGGACAGGGACCCTATGGCTACACCTTC